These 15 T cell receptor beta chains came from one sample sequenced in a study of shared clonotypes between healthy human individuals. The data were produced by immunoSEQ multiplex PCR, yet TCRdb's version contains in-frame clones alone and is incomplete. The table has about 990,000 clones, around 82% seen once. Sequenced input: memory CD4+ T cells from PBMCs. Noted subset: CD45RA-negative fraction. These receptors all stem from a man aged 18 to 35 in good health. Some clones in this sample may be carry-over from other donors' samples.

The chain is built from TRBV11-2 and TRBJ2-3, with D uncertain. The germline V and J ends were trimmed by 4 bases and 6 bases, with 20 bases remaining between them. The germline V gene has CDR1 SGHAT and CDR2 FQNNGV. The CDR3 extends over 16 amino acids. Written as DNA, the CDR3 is TGTGCCAGCAGCTCACTCCGGACCTCCCTGCTGGATACGCAGTATTTT. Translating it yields CASSSLRTSLLDTQYF.

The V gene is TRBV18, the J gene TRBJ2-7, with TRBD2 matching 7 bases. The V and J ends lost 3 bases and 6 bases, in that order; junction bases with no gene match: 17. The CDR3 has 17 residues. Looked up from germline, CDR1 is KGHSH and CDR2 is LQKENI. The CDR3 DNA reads TGTGCCAGCTCACCTCGACTTCCGGGACTACAATCTATCGAGCAGTACTTC. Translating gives CASSPRLPGLQSIEQYF. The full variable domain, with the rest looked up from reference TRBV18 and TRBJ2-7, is NAGVMQNPRHLVRRRGQEARLRCSPMKGHSHVYWYRQLPEEGLKFMVYLQKENIIDESGMPKERFSAEFPKEGPSILRIQQVVRGDSAAYFCASSPRLPGLQSIEQYFGPGTRLTVT.

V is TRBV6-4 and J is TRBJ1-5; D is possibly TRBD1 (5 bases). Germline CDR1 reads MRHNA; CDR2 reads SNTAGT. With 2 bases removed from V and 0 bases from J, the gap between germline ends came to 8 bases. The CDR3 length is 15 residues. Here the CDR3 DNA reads TGTGCCAGCAGTGACCGACAGTCTAGCAATCAGCCCCAGCATTTT. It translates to CASSDRQSSNQPQHF.

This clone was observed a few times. The CDR3 nucleotides read TGTGCCAGCAGTGACTCCCATGGCTACACCTTC. Amino acids: CASSDSHGYTF. The chain uses TRBV6-4 and TRBJ1-2; no definite D call. The germline V and J ends were trimmed by 0 bases and 6 bases, with 2 bases remaining between them. The CDR3 is 11 amino acids. The germline V gene encodes CDR1 MRHNA and CDR2 SNTAGT.

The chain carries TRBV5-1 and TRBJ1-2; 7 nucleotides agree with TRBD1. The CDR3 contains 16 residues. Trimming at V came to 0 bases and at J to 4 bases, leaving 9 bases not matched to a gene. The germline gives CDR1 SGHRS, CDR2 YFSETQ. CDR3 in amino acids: CASSLGAEGAGYGYTF. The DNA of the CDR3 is TGCGCCAGCAGCTTGGGGGCCGAGGGGGCGGGCTATGGCTACACCTTC.

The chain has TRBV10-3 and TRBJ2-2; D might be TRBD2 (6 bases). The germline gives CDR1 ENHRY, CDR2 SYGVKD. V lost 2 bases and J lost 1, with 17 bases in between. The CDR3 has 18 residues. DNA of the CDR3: TGTGCCATCAGTGAGCCGGGACGGGGACTTATGAACACCGGGGAGCTGTTTTTT. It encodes CAISEPGRGLMNTGELFF.

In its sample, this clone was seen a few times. This chain's CDR3 is CASSMDWGVNTEAFF. Written as DNA, the CDR3 is TGTGCCAGTAGTATGGATTGGGGTGTGAACACTGAAGCTTTCTTT. The chain couples TRBV19 to TRBJ1-1; D remains unclear. The CDR3 totals 15 residues. The V gene lost 3 bases and the J gene lost 0 bases, with 11 bases spanning the gap. Germline V gives CDR1 LNHDA, CDR2 SQIVND (reference sequence).

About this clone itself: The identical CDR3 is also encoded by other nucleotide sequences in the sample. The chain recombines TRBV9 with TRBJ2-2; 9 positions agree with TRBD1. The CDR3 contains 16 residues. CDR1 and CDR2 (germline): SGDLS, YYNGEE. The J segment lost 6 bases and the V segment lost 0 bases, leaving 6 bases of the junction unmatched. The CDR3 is CASSVALQGASGELFF. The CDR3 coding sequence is TGTGCCAGCAGCGTAGCTTTACAGGGGGCGTCCGGGGAGCTGTTTTTT.

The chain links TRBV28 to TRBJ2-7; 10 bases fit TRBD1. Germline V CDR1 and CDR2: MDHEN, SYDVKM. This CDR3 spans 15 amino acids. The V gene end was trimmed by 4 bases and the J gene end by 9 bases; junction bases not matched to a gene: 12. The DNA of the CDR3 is TGTGCCAGCAGTTCAAGGGGGACAGGGGAAATCGGGCAGTACTTC. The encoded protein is CASSSRGTGEIGQYF.

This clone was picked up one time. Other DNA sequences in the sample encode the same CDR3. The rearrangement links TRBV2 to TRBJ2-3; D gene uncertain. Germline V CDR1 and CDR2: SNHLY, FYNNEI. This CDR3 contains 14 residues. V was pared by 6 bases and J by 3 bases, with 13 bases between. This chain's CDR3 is CASRARTGTDTQYF. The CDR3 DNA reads TGTGCCAGCAGGGCTAGGACGGGTACAGATACGCAGTATTTT.

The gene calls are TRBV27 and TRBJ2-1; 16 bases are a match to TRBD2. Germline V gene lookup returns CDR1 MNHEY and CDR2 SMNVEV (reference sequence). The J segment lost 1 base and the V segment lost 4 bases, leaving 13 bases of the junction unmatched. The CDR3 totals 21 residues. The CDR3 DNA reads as TGTGCCAGCAGTTCCGGGACTAGCGGGAGGGCTTTTCTAACGTCCTACAATGAGCAGTTCTTC. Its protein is CASSSGTSGRAFLTSYNEQFF.

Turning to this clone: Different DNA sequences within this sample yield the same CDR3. The CDR3 is CASSQGPERVMGNSLYEQYF. Here the CDR3 DNA reads TGCGCCAGCAGCCAAGGTCCAGAGCGGGTCATGGGGAATTCACTCTACGAGCAGTACTTC. The chain carries TRBV5-1 and TRBJ2-7; possible D gene TRBD2, 6 bases. This CDR3 region has 20 residues. CDR1 is SGHRS, CDR2 YFSETQ, per germline. V dropped 4 bases and J dropped 3 bases, with 32 bases sitting between them.

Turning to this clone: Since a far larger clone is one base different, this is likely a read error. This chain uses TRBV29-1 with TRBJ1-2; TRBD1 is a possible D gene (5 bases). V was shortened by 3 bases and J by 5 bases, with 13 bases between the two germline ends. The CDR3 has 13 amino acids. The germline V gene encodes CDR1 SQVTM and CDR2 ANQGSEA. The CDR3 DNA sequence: TGCAGCGTTGACCCCCGGGGCGGGTATGGCTACACCTTC. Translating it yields CSVDPRGGYGYTF.

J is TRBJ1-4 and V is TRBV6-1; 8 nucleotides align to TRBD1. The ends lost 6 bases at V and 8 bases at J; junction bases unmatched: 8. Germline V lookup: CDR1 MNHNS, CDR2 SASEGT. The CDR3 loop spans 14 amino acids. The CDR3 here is CASRSGGLGEKLFF. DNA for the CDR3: TGTGCCAGCAGGTCAGGGGGCTTAGGAGAAAAACTGTTTTTT.

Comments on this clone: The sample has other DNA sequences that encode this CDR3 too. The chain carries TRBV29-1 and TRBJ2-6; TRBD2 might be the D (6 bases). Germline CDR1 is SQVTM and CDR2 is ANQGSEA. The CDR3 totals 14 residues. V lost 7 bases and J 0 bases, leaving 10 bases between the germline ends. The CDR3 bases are TGCAGCGCGCTCGGGGGCTCTGGGGCCAACGTCCTGACTTTC. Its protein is CSALGGSGANVLTF.